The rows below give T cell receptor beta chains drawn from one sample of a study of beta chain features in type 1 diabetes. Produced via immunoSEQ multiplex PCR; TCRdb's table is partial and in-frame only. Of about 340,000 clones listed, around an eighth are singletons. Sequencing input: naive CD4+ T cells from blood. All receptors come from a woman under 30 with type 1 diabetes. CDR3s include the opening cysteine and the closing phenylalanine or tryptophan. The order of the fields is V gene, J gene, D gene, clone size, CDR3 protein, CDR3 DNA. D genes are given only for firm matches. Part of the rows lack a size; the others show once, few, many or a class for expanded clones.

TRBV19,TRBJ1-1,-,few,CASSARPGQMNTEAFF,TGTGCCAGTAGTGCCCGACCGGGACAAATGAACACTGAAGCTTTCTTT
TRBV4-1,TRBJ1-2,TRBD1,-,CASSQRDRLNGYTF,TGCGCCAGCAGCCAAAGGGACAGGCTTAACGGCTACACCTTC
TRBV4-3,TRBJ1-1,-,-,CASSQNPTGNTEAFF,TGCGCCAGCAGCCAGAATCCGACAGGGAACACTGAAGCTTTCTTT
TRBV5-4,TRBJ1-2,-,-,CASSLRGALANYGYTF,TGTGCCAGCAGCTTGCGGGGGGCGCTCGCTAACTATGGCTACACCTTC
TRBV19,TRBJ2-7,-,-,CASSMRGQTSYEQYF,TGTGCCAGTAGTATGCGGGGACAGACCTCCTACGAGCAGTACTTC
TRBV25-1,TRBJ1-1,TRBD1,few,CATEGAVNTEAFF,TGTGCCACCGAGGGGGCGGTGAACACTGAAGCTTTCTTT
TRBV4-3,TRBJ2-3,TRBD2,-,CASSQGGLAGGRTDTQYF,TGCGCCAGCAGCCAAGGGGGCCTAGCGGGAGGACGCACAGATACGCAGTATTTT
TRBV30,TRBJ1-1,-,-,CAWSGGQGEAFF,TGTGCCTGGAGTGGGGGGCAGGGTGAAGCTTTCTTT
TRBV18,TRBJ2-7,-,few,CASSPGYASYEQYF,TGTGCCAGCTCACCCGGGTATGCGTCCTACGAGCAGTACTTC
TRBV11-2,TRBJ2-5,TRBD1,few,CASSPTGRETQYF,TGTGCCAGCAGCCCGACAGGGCGGGAGACCCAGTACTTC
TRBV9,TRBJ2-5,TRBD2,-,CASSTTSDVGTQYF,TGTGCCAGCAGCACGACTAGCGACGTTGGGACCCAGTACTTC
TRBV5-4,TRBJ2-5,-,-,CASAPGATQETQYF,TGTGCCAGCGCCCCAGGTGCGACCCAAGAGACCCAGTACTTC
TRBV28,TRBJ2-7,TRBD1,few,CASSRGPYEQYF,TGTGCCAGCAGTAGGGGGCCCTACGAGCAGTACTTC
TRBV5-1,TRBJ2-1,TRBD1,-,CASSLAGQVNNEQFF,TGCGCCAGCAGCTTGGCGGGACAGGTTAACAATGAGCAGTTCTTC
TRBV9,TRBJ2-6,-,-,CASSVLGGGANVLTF,TGTGCCAGCAGCGTTCTGGGGGGTGGGGCCAACGTCCTGACTTTC
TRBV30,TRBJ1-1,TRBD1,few,CAWSRGQRRTEAFF,TGTGCCTGGAGTAGGGGGCAGCGGCGGACTGAAGCTTTCTTT
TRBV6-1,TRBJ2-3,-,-,CASSEAQGGRDTQYF,TGTGCCAGCAGTGAAGCACAGGGAGGGAGAGATACGCAGTATTTT
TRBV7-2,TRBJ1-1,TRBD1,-,CASSRSTGMNTEAFF,TGTGCCAGCAGCAGGTCGACAGGGATGAACACTGAAGCTTTCTTT
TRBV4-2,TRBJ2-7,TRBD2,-,CASSSGGNSYEQYF,TGTGCCAGCAGCTCGGGAGGGAACTCCTACGAGCAGTACTTC
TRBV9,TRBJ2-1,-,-,CASSVVGASYNEQFF,TGTGCCAGCAGCGTAGTGGGGGCCTCCTACAATGAGCAGTTCTTC
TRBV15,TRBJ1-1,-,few,CATSPRDRLNTEAFF,TGTGCCACCAGCCCCCGAGACAGGTTAAACACTGAAGCTTTCTTT
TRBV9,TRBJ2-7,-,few,CASSVADTGWQGGSYEQYF,TGTGCCAGCAGCGTAGCCGATACCGGGTGGCAGGGGGGTAGCTACGAGCAGTACTTC
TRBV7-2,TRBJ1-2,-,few,CASSLADTLNYGYTF,TGTGCCAGCAGCTTAGCGGACACGCTTAACTATGGCTACACCTTC
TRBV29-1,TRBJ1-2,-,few,CSVRDIRGYTF,TGCAGCGTTCGAGACATCCGTGGCTACACCTTC
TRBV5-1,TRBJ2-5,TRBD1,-,CASSLVGQQGAGETQYF,TGCGCCAGCAGCTTGGTCGGGCAACAGGGGGCCGGTGAGACCCAGTACTTC
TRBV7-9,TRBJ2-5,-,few,CASSLSSETQYF,TGTGCCAGCAGCTTATCCTCTGAGACCCAGTACTTC
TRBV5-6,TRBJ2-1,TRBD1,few,CASSPNTGQGASSYNEQFF,TGTGCCAGCAGCCCTAACACCGGACAGGGGGCTAGCTCCTACAATGAGCAGTTCTTC
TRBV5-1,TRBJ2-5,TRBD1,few,CASTYDWDRVEETQYF,TGCGCCAGCACCTACGACTGGGACAGGGTGGAAGAGACCCAGTACTTC
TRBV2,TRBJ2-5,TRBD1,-,CASSQRDSEETQYF,TGTGCCAGCAGTCAACGGGACAGCGAAGAGACCCAGTACTTC
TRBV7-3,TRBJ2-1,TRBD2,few,CASSFGLADEQFF,TGTGCCAGCAGCTTTGGACTAGCGGATGAGCAGTTCTTC
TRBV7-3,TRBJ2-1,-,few,CASSSRLASSYNEQFF,TGTGCCAGCAGCTCCCGCCTCGCGAGCTCCTACAATGAGCAGTTCTTC
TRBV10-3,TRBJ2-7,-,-,CAISESSQRAYEQYF,TGTGCCATCAGTGAGTCGTCCCAAAGAGCCTACGAGCAGTACTTC
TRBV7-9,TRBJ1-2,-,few,CASSLTGIGGYTF,TGTGCCAGCAGCTTAACAGGGATTGGGGGCTACACCTTC
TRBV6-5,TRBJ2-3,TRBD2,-,CASSYSAGGQRDTQYF,TGTGCCAGCAGTTATTCCGCGGGAGGCCAACGAGATACGCAGTATTTT
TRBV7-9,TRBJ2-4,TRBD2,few,CASSPTSGNIQYF,TGTGCCAGCAGCCCCACTAGCGGGAACATTCAGTACTTC
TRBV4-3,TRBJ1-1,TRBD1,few,CASSRLAGTGPGTEAFF,TGCGCCAGCAGCCGATTAGCCGGGACAGGGCCGGGAACTGAAGCTTTCTTT
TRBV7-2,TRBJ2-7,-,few,CASSPLGGDLSYEQYF,TGTGCCAGCAGCCCTCTCGGGGGAGACCTCTCCTACGAGCAGTACTTC
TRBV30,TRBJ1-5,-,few,CAWSEGGEAQHF,TGTGCCTGGAGTGAGGGAGGAGAGGCCCAGCATTTT
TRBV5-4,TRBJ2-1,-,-,CASSLGGDNEQFF,TGTGCCAGCAGCTTGGGGGGGGACAATGAGCAGTTCTTC
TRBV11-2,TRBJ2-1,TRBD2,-,CASSLGGGSLYNEQFF,TGTGCCAGCAGCTTAGGTGGCGGGAGTCTCTACAATGAGCAGTTCTTC
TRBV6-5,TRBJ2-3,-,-,CASSYTGGDTQYF,TGTGCCAGCAGTTACACGGGCGGGGATACGCAGTATTTT
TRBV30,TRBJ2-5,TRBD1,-,CAWSVGGQVYF,TGTGCCTGGAGTGTTGGGGGACAGGTGTACTTC
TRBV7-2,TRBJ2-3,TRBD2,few,CASSPRTRDTQYF,TGTGCCAGCAGCCCCCGGACTAGGGATACGCAGTATTTT
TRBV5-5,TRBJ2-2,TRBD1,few,CASSWTGPNTGELFF,TGTGCCAGCAGCTGGACAGGGCCGAACACCGGGGAGCTGTTTTTT
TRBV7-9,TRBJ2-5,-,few,CASSLAGARETQYF,TGTGCCAGCAGCTTAGCGGGCGCCCGAGAGACCCAGTACTTC
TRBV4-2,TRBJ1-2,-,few,CASSQDWGDYGYTF,TGTGCCAGCAGCCAAGACTGGGGGGACTATGGCTACACCTTC
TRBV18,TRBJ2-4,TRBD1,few,CASSPSGTGSINIQYF,TGTGCCAGCTCACCGTCTGGGACAGGGTCTATAAACATTCAGTACTTC
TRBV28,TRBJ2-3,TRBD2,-,CASSLPRLAGTDTQYF,TGTGCCAGCAGTTTACCACGACTAGCGGGCACAGATACGCAGTATTTT
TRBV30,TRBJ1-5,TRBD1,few,CAWSVGQVQPQHF,TGTGCCTGGAGTGTAGGACAGGTTCAGCCCCAGCATTTT
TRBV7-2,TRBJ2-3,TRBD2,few,CASRAAGWRTDTQYF,TGTGCCAGCAGAGCAGCGGGATGGCGCACAGATACGCAGTATTTT
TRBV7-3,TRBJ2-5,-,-,CASSSSSTETQYF,TGTGCCAGCAGCTCTTCTAGCACCGAGACCCAGTACTTC
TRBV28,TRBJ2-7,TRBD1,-,CASSPEGQGDSYEQYF,TGTGCCAGCAGTCCCGAAGGACAGGGGGATTCCTACGAGCAGTACTTC